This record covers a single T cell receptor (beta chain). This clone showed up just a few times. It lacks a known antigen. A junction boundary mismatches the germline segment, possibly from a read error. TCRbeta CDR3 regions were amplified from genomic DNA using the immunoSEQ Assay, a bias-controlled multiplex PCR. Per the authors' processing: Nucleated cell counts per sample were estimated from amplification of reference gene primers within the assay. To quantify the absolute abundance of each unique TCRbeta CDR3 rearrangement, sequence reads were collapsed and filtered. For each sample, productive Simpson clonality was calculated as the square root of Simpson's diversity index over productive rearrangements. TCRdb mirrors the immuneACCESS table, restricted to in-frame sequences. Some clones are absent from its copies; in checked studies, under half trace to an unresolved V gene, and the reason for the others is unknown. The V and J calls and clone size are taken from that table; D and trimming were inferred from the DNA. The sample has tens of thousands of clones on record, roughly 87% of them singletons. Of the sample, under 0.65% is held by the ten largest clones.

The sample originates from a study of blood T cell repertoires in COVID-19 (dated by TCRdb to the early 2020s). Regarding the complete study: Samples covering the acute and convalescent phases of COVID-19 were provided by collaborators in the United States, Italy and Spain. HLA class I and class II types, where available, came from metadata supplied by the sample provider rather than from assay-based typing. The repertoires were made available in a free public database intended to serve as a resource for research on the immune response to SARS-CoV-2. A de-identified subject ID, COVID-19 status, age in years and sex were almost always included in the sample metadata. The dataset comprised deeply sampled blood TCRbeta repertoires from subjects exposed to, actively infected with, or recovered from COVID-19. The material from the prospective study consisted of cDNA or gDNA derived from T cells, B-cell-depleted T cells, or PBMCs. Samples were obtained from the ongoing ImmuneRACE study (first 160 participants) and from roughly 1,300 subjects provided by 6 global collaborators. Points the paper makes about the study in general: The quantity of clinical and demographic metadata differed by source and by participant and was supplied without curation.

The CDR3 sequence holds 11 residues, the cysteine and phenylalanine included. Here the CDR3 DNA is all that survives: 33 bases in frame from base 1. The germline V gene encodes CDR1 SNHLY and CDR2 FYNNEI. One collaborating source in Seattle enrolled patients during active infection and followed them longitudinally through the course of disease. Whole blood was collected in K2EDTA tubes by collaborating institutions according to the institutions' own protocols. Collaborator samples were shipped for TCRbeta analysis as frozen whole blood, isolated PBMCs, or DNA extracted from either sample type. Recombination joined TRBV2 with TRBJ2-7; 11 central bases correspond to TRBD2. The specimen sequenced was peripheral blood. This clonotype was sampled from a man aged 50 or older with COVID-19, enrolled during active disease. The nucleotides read TGCACTAGCGGGAGCTCCTACGAGCAGTACTTC. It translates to CTSGSSYEQYF. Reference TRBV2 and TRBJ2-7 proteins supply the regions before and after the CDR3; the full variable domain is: EPEVTQTPSHQVTQMGQEVILRCVPISNHLYFYWYRQILGQKVEFLVSFYNNEISEKSEIFDDQFSVERPDGSNFTLKIRSTKLEDSAMYFCTSGSSYEQYFGPGTRLTVT.